This TCR beta chain was documented in a study of blood T cell repertoires in COVID-19. Study-wide background: Sources were T cells, B-cell-depleted T cells, or PBMCs; the material itself was cDNA or gDNA.

This clone turned up a few times. Germline V lookup: CDR1 MNHEY, CDR2 SVGAGI. Trimming took off 7 bases at V and 8 bases at J, with 13 bases between the two ends. This CDR3 comprises 12 residues. Sequencing used immunoSEQ multiplex PCR; TCRdb keeps in-frame clones, though not all of them. Among 200,000 to 300,000 clones, around three quarters were seen once, and the ten largest hold about 3%. The sequence was obtained from a woman of 80 years or more with acute or convalescent COVID-19. The chain recombines TRBV6-5 with TRBJ2-3; no firm D call. Material: peripheral blood. The CDR3 DNA sequence: TGTGCCAGCACAAAGTCCAGTGGTACGCAGTATTTT. Translation: CASTKSSGTQYF.